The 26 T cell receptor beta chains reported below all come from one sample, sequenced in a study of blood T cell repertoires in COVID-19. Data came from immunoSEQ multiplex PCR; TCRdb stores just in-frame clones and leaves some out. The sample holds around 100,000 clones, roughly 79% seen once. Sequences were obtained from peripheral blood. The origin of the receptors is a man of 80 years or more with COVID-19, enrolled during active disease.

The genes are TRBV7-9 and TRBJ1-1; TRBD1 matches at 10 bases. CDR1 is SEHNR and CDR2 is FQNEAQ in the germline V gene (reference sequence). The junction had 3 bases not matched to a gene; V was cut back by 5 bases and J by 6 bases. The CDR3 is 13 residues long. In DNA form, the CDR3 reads TGTGCCAGCAGCAGGGACAGGGGTTCTGAAGCTTTCTTT. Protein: CASSRDRGSEAFF.

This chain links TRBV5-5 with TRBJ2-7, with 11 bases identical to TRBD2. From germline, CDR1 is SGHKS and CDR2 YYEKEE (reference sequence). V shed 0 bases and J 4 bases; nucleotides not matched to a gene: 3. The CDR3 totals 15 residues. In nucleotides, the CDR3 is TGTGCCAGCAGCTTGGTTCCTAGCGGGGGGTACGAGCAGTACTTC. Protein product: CASSLVPSGGYEQYF.

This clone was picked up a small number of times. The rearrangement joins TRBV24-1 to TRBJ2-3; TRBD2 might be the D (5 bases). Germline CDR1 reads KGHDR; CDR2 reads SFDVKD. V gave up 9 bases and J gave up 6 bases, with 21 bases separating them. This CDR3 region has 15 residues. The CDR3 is CATQAVTGFGDTQYF. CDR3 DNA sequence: TGTGCCACCCAAGCTGTTACGGGATTCGGGGATACGCAGTATTTT.

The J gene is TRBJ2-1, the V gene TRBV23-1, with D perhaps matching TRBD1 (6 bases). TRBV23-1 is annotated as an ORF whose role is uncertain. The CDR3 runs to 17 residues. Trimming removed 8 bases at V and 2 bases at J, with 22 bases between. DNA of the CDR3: TGCGCCAGCGAAAGATACAGGGTTCCCGGTACCTACAATGAGCAGTTCTTC. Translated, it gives CASERYRVPGTYNEQFF.

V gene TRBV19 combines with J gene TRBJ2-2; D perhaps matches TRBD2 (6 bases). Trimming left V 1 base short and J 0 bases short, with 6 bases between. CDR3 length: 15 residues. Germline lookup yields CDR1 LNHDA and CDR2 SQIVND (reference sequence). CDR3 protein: CASSIGLANTGELFF. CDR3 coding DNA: TGTGCCAGTAGTATAGGACTAGCGAACACCGGGGAGCTGTTTTTT.

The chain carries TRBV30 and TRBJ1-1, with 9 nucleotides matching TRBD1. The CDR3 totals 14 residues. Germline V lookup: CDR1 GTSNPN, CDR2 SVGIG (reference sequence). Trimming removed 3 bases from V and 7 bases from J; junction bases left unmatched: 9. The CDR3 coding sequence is TGTGCCTGGAGAGGCGACAGGGGGAACGGTGAAGCTTTCTTT. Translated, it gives CAWRGDRGNGEAFF.

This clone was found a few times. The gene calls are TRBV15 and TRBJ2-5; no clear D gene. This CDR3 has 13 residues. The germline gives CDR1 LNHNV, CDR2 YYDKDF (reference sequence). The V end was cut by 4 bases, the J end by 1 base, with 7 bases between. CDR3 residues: CATSIRFQETQYF. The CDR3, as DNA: TGTGCCACCAGCATCAGGTTCCAAGAGACCCAGTACTTC.

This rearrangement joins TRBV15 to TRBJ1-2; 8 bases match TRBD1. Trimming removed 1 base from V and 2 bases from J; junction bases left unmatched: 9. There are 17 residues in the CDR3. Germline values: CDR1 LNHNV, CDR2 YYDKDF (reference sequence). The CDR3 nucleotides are TGTGCCACCAGCAGAGGCGGGCAGGGGGCGCAAAACTATGGCTACACCTTC. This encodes CATSRGGQGAQNYGYTF.

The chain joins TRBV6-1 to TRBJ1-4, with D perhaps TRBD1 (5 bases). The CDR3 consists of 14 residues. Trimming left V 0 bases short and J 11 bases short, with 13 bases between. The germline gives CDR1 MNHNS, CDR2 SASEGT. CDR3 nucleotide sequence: TGTGCCAGCAGTGAAGCGATTCCCGGGGGGAAACTGTTTTTT. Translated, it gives CASSEAIPGGKLFF.

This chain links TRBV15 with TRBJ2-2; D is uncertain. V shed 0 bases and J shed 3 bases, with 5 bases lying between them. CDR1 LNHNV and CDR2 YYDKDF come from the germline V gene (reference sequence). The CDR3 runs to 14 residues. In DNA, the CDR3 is TGTGCCACCAGCAGAGATCCCGACACCGGGGAGCTGTTTTTT. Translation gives CATSRDPDTGELFF. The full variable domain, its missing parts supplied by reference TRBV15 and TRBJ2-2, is DAMVIQNPRYQVTQFGKPVTLSCSQTLNHNVMYWYQQKSSQAPKLLFHYYDKDFNNEADTPDNFQSRRPNTSFCFLDIRSPGLGDTAMYLCATSRDPDTGELFFGEGSRLTVL.

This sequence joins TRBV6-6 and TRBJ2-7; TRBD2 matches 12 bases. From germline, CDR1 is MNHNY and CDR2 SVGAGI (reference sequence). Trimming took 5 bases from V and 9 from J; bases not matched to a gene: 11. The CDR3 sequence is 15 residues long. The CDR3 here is CASSPGLAGNLAQYF. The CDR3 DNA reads TGTGCCAGCAGTCCCGGACTAGCGGGAAATTTAGCGCAGTACTTC.

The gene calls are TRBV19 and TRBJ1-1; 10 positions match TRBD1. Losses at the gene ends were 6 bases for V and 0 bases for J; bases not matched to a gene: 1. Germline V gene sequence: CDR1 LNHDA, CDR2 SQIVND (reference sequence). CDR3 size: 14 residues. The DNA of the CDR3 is TGTGCCAGTAGGGGGACAGGGGTGAACACTGAAGCTTTCTTT. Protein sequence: CASRGTGVNTEAFF.

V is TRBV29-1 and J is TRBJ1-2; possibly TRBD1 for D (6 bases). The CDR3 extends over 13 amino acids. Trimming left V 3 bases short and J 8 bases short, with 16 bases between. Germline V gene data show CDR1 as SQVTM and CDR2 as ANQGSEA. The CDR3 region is CSVDPSQGSGYTF. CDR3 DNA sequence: TGCAGCGTTGACCCCTCACAGGGCTCGGGCTACACCTTC.

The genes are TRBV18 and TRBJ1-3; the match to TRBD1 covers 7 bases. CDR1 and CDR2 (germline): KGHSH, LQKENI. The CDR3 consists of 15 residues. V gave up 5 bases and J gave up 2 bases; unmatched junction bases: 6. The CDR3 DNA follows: TGTGCCAGCTCAAAAGGACAGGCCACTGGAAACACCATATATTTT. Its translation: CASSKGQATGNTIYF.

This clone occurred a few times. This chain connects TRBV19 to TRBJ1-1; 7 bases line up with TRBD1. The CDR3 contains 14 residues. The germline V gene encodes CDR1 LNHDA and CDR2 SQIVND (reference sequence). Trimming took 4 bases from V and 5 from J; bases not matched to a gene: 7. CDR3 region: CASSTGTEGTEAFF. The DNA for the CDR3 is TGTGCCAGTAGTACAGGGACAGAAGGGACTGAAGCTTTCTTT.

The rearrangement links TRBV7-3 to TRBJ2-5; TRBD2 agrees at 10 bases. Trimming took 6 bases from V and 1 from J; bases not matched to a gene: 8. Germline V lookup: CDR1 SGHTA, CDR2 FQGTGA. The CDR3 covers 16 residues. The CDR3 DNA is TGTGCCAGCAGTACCACCGGGACTAGCGCCCAAGAGACCCAGTACTTC. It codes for CASSTTGTSAQETQYF.

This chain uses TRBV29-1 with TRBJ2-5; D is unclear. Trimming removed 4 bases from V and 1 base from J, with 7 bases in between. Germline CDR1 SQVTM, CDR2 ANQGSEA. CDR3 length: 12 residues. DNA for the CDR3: TGCAGCGTTGTGGGCAGCCAAGAGACCCAGTACTTC. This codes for CSVVGSQETQYF.

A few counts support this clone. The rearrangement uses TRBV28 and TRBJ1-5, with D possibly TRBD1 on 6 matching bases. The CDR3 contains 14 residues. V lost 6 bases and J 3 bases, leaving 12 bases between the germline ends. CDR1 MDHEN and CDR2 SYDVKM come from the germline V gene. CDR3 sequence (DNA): TGTGCCAGCAGGGCTTACAGGGCCAATCAGCCCCAGCATTTT. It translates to CASRAYRANQPQHF.

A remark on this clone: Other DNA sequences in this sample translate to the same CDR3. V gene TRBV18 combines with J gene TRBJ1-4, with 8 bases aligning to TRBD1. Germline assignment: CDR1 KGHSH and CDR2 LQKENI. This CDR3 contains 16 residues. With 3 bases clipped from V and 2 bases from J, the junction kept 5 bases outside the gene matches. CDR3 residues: CASSPRQGATNEKLFF. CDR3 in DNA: TGTGCCAGCTCACCCCGGCAGGGGGCGACTAATGAAAAACTGTTTTTT.

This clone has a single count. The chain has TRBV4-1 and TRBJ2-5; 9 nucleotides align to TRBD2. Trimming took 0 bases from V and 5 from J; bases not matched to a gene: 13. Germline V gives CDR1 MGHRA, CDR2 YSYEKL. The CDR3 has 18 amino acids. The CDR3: CASSQDDSGSLHEETQYF. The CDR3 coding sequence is TGCGCCAGCAGCCAAGATGATAGCGGGAGCCTTCACGAGGAGACCCAGTACTTC.

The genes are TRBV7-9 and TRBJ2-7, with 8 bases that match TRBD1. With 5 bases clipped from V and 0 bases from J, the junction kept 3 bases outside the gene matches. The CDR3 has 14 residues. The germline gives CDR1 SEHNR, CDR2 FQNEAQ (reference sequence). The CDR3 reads CASSRQGPSYEQYF. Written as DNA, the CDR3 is TGTGCCAGCAGCAGACAGGGGCCCTCCTACGAGCAGTACTTC.

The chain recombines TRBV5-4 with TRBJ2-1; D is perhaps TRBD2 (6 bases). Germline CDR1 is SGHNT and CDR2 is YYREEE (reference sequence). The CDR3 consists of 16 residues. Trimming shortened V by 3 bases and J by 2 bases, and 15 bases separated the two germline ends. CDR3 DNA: TGTGCCAGCAGCTCTGCCGGGACTGGGGCCTACAATGAGCAGTTCTTC. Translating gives CASSSAGTGAYNEQFF.

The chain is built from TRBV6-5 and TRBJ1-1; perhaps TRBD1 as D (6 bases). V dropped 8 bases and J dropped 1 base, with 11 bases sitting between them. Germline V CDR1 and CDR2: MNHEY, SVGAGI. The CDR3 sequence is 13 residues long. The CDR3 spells CASGVGQNTEAFF. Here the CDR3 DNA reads TGTGCCAGCGGGGTGGGACAGAACACTGAAGCTTTCTTT.

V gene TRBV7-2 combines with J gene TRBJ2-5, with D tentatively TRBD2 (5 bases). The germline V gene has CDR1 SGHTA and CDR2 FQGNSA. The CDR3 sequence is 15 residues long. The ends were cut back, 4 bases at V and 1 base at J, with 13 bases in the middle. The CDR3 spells CASSSRGSSQETQYF. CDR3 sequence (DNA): TGTGCCAGCAGCTCCCGGGGAAGCAGCCAAGAGACCCAGTACTTC.

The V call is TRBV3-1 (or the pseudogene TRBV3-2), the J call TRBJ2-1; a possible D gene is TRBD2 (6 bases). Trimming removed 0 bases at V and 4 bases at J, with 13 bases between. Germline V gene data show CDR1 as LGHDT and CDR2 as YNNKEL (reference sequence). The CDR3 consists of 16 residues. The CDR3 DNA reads TGTGCCAGCAGCCAAGAAGTGGGAGGTTTTTACAATGAGCAGTTCTTC. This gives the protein CASSQEVGGFYNEQFF.

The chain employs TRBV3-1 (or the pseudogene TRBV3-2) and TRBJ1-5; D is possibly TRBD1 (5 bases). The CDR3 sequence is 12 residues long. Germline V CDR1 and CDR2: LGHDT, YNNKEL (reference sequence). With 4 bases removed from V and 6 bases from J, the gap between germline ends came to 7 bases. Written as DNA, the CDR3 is TGTGCCAGCAGCCGCACAGGTCAGCCCCAGCATTTT. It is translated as CASSRTGQPQHF.